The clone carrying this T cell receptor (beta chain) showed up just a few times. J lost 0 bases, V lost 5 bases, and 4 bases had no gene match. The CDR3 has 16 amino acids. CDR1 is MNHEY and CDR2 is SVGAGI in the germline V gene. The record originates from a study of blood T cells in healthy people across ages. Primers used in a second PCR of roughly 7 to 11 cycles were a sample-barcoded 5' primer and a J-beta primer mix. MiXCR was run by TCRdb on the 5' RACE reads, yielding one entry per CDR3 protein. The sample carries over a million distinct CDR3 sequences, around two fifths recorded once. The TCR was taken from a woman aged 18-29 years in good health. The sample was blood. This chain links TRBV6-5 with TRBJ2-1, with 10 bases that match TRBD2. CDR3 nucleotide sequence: TGTGCCAGCAGTGTACTAGCGGGGAGCTCCTACAATGAGCAGTTCTTC. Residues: CASSVLAGSSYNEQFF.